The 16 T cell receptor beta chains in this list originate from one sample, sequenced in a study of blood T cell repertoires in COVID-19. Libraries were prepared by immunoSEQ multiplex PCR; TCRdb keeps only in-frame clonotypes and omits some of them. Among about 140,000 clones, approximately 86% were seen once, and the ten largest hold 1.8%. What was sequenced was peripheral blood. The receptors shown here come from a man aged 65-85 years with acute or convalescent COVID-19.

A note on this clone: A much larger clone differs by one base, so this may be a read error. The chain's CDR3 is CASNTRTGGYGYTF. The CDR3 DNA reads as TGTGCCAGCAACACCCGGACAGGGGGCTATGGCTACACCTTC. The rearrangement links TRBV7-9 to TRBJ1-2, with 10 positions matching TRBD1. This CDR3 has 14 residues. V lost 7 bases, J lost 4 bases, and 6 bases stayed unmatched. CDR1 SEHNR and CDR2 FQNEAQ come from the germline V gene (reference sequence). Full variable domain (remainder filled in from reference TRBV7-9 and TRBJ1-2): DTGVSQNPRHKITKRGQNVTFRCDPISEHNRLYWYRQTLGQGPEFLTYFQNEAQLEKSRLLSDRFSAERPKGSFSTLEIQRTEQGDSAMYLCASNTRTGGYGYTFGSGTRLTVV.

The genes are TRBV18 and TRBJ2-7, with 9 nucleotides matching TRBD1. The length of the CDR3 is 14 residues. After removal of 6 bases from V and 3 bases from J, the junction contained 6 bases not matched to a gene. CDR1 is KGHSH and CDR2 is LQKENI in the germline V gene. The CDR3 sequence: CASSPRDRDYEQYF. Written as DNA, the CDR3 is TGTGCCAGCTCGCCCCGGGACAGGGACTACGAGCAGTACTTC.

The chain carries TRBV3-1 (or the pseudogene TRBV3-2) and TRBJ1-1; D is unclear. The ends were cut back, 2 bases at V and 4 bases at J, with 17 bases in the middle. Germline V CDR1 and CDR2: LGHDT, YNNKEL (reference sequence). The CDR3 covers 16 residues. CDR3 region: CASSQTIGRGFTEAFF. The CDR3 nucleotides are TGTGCCAGCAGCCAAACTATCGGGAGAGGGTTCACTGAAGCTTTCTTT.

The V and J genes are TRBV7-6 and TRBJ2-5, with TRBD1 identical over 7 bases. V trimming: 1 base; J trimming: 1 base; junction bases outside the gene matches: 0. The CDR3 has 14 residues. Germline values: CDR1 SGHVS, CDR2 FNYEAQ. CDR3 DNA sequence: TGTGCCAGCAGCTTAGGACAGGGCCAAGAGACCCAGTACTTC. Protein: CASSLGQGQETQYF.

The chain couples TRBV6-1 to TRBJ1-5; no reliable D call. CDR1 MNHNS and CDR2 SASEGT come from the germline V gene. This CDR3 comprises 14 residues. V was pared by 1 base and J by 0 bases, with 4 bases between. Here the CDR3 reads CASSEVHSNQPQHF. The CDR3 DNA reads TGTGCCAGCAGTGAAGTCCATAGCAATCAGCCCCAGCATTTT.

The rearrangement joins TRBV7-8 to TRBJ1-5; 11 bases align to TRBD1. Looked up from germline, CDR1 is SGHVS and CDR2 is FQNEAQ. The V segment lost 5 bases and the J segment 7 bases; nucleotides outside the gene matches: 7. CDR3 size: 15 residues. CDR3 sequence: CASSLGTGGTQPQHF. DNA of the CDR3: TGTGCCAGCAGCCTGGGGACAGGGGGAACCCAGCCCCAGCATTTT.

The gene calls are TRBV13 and TRBJ1-1, with a possible D match to TRBD1 (5 bases). The CDR3 is 14 amino acids. Trimming removed 2 bases from V and 0 bases from J, with 7 bases in between. Germline lookup yields CDR1 PRHDT and CDR2 FYEKMQ (reference sequence). Here the CDR3 reads CASSLRQMNTEAFF. For the CDR3, the DNA is TGTGCCAGCAGCTTAAGACAGATGAACACTGAAGCTTTCTTT.

This chain joins TRBV3-1 (or the pseudogene TRBV3-2) and TRBJ1-2; 7 bases are shared with TRBD1. Germline values: CDR1 LGHDT, CDR2 YNNKEL (reference sequence). With V trimmed by 8 bases and J by 3 bases, 3 bases remained unmatched. The CDR3 consists of 12 residues. The CDR3: CASAGTDYGYTF. The CDR3 bases are TGTGCCAGCGCCGGGACAGACTATGGCTACACCTTC.

V gene TRBV5-1 combines with J gene TRBJ2-3; 10 bases fit TRBD2. The trim removed 2 bases at V and 3 bases at J, leaving 6 bases unmatched. The CDR3 consists of 16 residues. Germline V gene sequence: CDR1 SGHRS, CDR2 YFSETQ. CDR3 bases: TGCGCCAGCAGCTTCTCCGGGACTAGCGCAACAGATACGCAGTATTTT. Amino acids: CASSFSGTSATDTQYF.

The chain carries TRBV29-1 and TRBJ1-2; no clear D. The CDR3 spans 12 residues. V lost 5 bases to trimming and J lost 3 bases, with 10 bases between them. Germline CDR1 is SQVTM and CDR2 is ANQGSEA. The CDR3 DNA reads as TGCAGCGTTTCCGGTAGAGACTATGGCTACACCTTC. It specifies CSVSGRDYGYTF.

The chain links TRBV10-1 to TRBJ2-2; maybe TRBD2 (7 bases). The CDR3 totals 12 residues. Germline V gene sequence: CDR1 WNHNN, CDR2 SYGVQD (reference sequence). The V end lost 6 bases, the J end lost 8 bases, and 10 bases lay between the germline ends. CDR3: CASSRGAGELFF. The CDR3 DNA reads as TGCGCCAGCAGCCGGGGGGCAGGGGAGCTGTTTTTT.

The V gene is TRBV10-2, the J gene TRBJ2-2; 8 bases match TRBD1. V was pared by 5 bases and J by 1 base, with 3 bases of the junction left unmatched. Germline assignment: CDR1 WSHSY and CDR2 SAAADI. This CDR3 has 15 amino acids. The CDR3 DNA is TGCGCCAGCAGTAAAGACAGGGGGAACACCGGGGAGCTGTTTTTT. Its translation: CASSKDRGNTGELFF.

A single count supports this clone. The chain combines TRBV7-9 with TRBJ1-1, with 7 bases fitting TRBD1. Looked up from germline, CDR1 is SEHNR and CDR2 is FQNEAQ (reference sequence). The junction had 4 bases not matched to a gene; V was cut back by 6 bases and J by 3 bases. The CDR3 spans 13 residues. For the CDR3, the DNA is TGTGCCAGCAGAGACAGGGCGGACACTGAAGCTTTCTTT. Its protein is CASRDRADTEAFF.

The chain uses TRBV5-6 and TRBJ1-1; tentatively, D is TRBD1 (6 bases). The CDR3 has 13 residues. Trimming removed 4 bases at V and 3 bases at J, with 10 bases between. The germline V gene encodes CDR1 SGHDT and CDR2 YYEEEE. CDR3 residues: CASSLGQHTEAFF. Here the CDR3 DNA reads TGTGCCAGCAGCCTAGGACAGCACACTGAAGCTTTCTTT.

This clone was seen only once. The CDR3 nucleotides are TGCAGTGCCGGACAGGTTTTCACAGATACGCAGTATTTT. Translating it yields CSAGQVFTDTQYF. This rearrangement joins TRBV29-1 to TRBJ2-3, with TRBD1 identical over 7 bases. The germline V gene encodes CDR1 SQVTM and CDR2 ANQGSEA. The CDR3 has 13 residues.

J is TRBJ1-2 and V is TRBV5-1, with TRBD1 identical over 8 bases. CDR1 and CDR2 (germline): SGHRS, YFSETQ. V gave up 2 bases and J gave up 3 bases; unmatched junction bases: 3. This CDR3 spans 14 amino acids. CDR3 region: CASSFIQGDYGYTF. The CDR3 DNA reads as TGCGCCAGCAGCTTCATACAGGGGGACTATGGCTACACCTTC.